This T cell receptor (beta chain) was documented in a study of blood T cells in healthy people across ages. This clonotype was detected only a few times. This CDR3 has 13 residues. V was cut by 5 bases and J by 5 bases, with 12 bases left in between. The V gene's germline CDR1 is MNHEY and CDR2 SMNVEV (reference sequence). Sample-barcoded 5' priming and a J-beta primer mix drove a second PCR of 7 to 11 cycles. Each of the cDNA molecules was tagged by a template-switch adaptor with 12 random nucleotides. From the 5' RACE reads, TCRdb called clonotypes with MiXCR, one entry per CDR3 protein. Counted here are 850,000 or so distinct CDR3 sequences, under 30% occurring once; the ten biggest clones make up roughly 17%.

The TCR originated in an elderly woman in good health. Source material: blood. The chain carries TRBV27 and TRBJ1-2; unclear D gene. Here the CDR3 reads CASSPIGLYGYTF. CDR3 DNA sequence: TGTGCCAGCAGTCCTATCGGGTTATATGGCTACACCTTC.